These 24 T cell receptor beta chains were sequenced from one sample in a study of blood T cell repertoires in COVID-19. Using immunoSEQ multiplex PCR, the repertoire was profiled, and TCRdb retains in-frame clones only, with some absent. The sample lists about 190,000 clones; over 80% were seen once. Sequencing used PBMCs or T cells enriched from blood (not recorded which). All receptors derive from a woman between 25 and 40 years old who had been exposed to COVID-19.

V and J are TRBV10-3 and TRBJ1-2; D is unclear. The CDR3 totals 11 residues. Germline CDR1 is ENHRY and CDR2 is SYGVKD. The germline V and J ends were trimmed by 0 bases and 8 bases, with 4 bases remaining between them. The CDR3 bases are TGTGCCATCAGTGAGTCGGGCGGCTACACCTTC. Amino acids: CAISESGGYTF.

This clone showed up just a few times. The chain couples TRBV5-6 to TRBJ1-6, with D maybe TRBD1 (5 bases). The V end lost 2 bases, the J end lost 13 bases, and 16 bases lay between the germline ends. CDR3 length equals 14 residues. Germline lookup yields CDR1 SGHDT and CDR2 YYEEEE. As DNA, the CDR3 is TGTGCCAGCAGCTTTGCCTTAGGGGATGCCCCCCTCCACTTT. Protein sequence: CASSFALGDAPLHF.

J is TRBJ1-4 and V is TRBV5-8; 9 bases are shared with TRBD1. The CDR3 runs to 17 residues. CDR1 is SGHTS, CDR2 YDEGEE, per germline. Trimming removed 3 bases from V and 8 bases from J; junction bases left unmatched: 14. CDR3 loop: CASSSGSTGGHPEKLFF. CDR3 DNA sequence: TGTGCCAGCAGCTCGGGGTCGACAGGGGGTCATCCCGAAAAACTGTTTTTT.

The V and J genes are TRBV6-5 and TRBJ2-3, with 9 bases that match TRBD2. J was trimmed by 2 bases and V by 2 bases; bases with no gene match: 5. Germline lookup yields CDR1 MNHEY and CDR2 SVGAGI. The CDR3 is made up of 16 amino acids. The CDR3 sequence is CASSYSAGGYTDTQYF. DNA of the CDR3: TGTGCCAGCAGTTACAGTGCGGGGGGGTACACAGATACGCAGTATTTT.

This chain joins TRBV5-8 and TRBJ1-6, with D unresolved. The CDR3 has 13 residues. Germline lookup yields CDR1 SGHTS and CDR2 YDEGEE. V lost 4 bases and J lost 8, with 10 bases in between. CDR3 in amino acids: CASSATRDSPLHF. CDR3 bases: TGTGCCAGCAGCGCAACTAGGGATTCACCCCTCCACTTT.

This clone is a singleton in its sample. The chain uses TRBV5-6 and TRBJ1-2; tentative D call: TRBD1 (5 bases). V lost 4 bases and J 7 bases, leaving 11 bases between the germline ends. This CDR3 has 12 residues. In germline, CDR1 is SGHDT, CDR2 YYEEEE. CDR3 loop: CASSLHGGGYTF. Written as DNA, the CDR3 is TGTGCCAGCAGCCTCCACGGGGGTGGCTACACCTTC.

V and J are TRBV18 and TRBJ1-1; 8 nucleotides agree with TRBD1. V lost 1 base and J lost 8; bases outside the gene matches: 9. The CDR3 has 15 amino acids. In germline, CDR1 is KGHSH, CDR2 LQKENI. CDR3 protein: CASSPLGSGQGEAFF. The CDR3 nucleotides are TGTGCCAGCTCACCACTAGGATCAGGACAGGGCGAAGCTTTCTTT.

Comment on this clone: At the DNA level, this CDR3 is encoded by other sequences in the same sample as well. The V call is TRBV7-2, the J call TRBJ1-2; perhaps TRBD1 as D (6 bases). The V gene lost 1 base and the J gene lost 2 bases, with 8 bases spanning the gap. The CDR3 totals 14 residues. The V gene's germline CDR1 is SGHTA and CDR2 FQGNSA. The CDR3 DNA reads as TGTGCCAGCAGCTTAGGCCAGGGGAACTATGGCTACACCTTC. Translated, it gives CASSLGQGNYGYTF.

The CDR3 protein is CASSKLWADEAFF. In DNA, the CDR3 is TGTGCCAGTAGCAAGTTATGGGCAGATGAAGCTTTCTTT. The chain uses TRBV19 and TRBJ1-1; D is unclear. The CDR3 runs to 13 residues. Looked up from germline, CDR1 is LNHDA and CDR2 is SQIVND (reference sequence). V lost 6 bases, J lost 7 bases, and 15 bases lay in between.

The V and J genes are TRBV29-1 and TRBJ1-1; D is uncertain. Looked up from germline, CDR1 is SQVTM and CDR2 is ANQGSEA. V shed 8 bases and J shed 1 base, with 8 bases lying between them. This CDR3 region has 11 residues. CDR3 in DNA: TGCAGCACTAAGAGGAACACTGAAGCTTTCTTT. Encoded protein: CSTKRNTEAFF.

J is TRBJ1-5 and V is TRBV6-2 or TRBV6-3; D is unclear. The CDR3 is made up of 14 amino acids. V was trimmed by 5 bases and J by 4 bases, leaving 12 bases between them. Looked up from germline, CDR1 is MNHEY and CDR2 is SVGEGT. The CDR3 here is CASSQRTGNQPQHF. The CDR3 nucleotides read TGTGCCAGCAGTCAACGGACGGGGAATCAGCCCCAGCATTTT.

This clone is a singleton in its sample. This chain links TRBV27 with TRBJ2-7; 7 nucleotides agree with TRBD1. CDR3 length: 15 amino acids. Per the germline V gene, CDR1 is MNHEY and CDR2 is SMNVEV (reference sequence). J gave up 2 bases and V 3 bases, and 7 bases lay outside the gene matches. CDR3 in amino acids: CASSFHTGATYEQYF. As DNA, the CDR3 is TGTGCCAGCAGTTTCCACACAGGGGCGACCTACGAGCAGTACTTC.

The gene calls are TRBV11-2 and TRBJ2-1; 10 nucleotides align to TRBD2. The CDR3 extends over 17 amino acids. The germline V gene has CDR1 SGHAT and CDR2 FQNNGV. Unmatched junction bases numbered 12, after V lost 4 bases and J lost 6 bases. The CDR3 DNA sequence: TGTGCCAGCAGCTCACAACTCAGCGGGGGGGCGGGCAATGAGCAGTTCTTC. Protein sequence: CASSSQLSGGAGNEQFF.

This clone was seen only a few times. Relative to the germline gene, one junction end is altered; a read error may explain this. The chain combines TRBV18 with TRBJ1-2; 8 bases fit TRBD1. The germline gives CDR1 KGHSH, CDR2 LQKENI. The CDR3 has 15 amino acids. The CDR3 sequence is CASSPEDRANSGYTF. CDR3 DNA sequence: TGTGCCAGCTCACCAGAGGACAGGGCTAACTCTGGCTACACCTTC.

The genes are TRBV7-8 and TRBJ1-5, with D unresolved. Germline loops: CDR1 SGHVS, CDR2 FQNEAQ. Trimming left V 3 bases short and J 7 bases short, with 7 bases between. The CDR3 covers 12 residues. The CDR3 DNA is TGTGCCAGCAGCTTCGATCGGCAGCCCCAGCATTTT. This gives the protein CASSFDRQPQHF.

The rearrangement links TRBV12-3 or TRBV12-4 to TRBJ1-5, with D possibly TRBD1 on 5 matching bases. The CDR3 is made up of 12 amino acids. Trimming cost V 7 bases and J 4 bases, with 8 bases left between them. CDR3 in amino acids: CASMGGNQPQHF. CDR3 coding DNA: TGTGCCAGCATGGGGGGTAATCAGCCCCAGCATTTT.

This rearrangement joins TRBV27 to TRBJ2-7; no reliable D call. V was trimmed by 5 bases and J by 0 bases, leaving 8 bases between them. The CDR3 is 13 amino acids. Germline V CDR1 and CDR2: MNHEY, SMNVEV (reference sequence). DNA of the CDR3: TGTGCCAGCAGTACCCACACCTCCTACGAGCAGTACTTC. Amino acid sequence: CASSTHTSYEQYF.

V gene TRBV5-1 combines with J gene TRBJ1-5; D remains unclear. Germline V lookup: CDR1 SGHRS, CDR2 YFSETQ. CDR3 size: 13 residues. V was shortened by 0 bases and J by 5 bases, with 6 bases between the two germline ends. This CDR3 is CASSLGSDQPQHF. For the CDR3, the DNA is TGCGCCAGCAGCTTGGGGTCGGATCAGCCCCAGCATTTT.

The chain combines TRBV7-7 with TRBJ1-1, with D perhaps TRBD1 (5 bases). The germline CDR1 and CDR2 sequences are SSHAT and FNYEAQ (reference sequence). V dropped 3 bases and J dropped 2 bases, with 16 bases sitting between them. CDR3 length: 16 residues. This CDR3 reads CASSFSGRGFNTEAFF. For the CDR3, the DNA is TGTGCCAGCAGCTTTTCGGGACGGGGGTTTAACACTGAAGCTTTCTTT.

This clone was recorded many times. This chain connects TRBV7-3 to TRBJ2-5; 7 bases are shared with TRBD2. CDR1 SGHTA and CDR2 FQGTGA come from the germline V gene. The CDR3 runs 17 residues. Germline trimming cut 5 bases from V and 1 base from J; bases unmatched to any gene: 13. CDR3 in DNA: TGTGCCAGCAGCCCCCTCGGTCCGGGGGGACTCCAAGAGACCCAGTACTTC. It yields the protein CASSPLGPGGLQETQYF. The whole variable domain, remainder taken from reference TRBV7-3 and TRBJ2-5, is GAGVSQTPSNKVTEKGKYVELRCDPISGHTALYWYRQSLGQGPEFLIYFQGTGAADDSGLPNDRFFAVRPEGSVSTLKIQRTERGDSAVYLCASSPLGPGGLQETQYFGPGTRLLVL.

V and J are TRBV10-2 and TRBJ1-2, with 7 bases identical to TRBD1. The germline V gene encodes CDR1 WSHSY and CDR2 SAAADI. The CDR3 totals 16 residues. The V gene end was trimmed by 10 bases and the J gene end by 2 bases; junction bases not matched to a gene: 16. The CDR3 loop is CATLSPGQPLNYGYTF. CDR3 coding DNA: TGCGCCACCCTGTCACCGGGACAGCCATTAAACTATGGCTACACCTTC.

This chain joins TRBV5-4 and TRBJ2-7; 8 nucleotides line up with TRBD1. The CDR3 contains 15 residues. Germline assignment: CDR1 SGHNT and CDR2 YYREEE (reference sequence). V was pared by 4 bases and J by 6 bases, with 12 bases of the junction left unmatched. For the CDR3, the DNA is TGTGCCAGCAGCCTAACCTCGGGACAGGCCTTCGAGCAGTACTTC. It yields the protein CASSLTSGQAFEQYF. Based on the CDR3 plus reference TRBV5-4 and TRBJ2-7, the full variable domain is ETGVTQSPTHLIKTRGQQVTLRCSSQSGHNTVSWYQQALGQGPQFIFQYYREEENGRGNFPPRFSGLQFPNYSSELNVNALELDDSALYLCASSLTSGQAFEQYFGPGTRLTVT.

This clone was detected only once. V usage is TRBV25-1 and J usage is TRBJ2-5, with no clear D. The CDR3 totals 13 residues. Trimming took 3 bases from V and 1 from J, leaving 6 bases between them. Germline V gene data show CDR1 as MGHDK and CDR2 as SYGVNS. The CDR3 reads CASSEQVQETQYF. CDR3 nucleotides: TGTGCCAGCAGTGAGCAGGTCCAAGAGACCCAGTACTTC.

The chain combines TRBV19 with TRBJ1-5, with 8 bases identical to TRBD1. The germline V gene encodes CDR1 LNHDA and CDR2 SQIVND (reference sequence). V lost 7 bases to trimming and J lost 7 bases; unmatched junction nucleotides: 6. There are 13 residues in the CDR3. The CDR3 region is CASKLAGGQPQHF. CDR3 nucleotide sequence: TGTGCCAGTAAGTTAGCAGGGGGCCAGCCCCAGCATTTT.